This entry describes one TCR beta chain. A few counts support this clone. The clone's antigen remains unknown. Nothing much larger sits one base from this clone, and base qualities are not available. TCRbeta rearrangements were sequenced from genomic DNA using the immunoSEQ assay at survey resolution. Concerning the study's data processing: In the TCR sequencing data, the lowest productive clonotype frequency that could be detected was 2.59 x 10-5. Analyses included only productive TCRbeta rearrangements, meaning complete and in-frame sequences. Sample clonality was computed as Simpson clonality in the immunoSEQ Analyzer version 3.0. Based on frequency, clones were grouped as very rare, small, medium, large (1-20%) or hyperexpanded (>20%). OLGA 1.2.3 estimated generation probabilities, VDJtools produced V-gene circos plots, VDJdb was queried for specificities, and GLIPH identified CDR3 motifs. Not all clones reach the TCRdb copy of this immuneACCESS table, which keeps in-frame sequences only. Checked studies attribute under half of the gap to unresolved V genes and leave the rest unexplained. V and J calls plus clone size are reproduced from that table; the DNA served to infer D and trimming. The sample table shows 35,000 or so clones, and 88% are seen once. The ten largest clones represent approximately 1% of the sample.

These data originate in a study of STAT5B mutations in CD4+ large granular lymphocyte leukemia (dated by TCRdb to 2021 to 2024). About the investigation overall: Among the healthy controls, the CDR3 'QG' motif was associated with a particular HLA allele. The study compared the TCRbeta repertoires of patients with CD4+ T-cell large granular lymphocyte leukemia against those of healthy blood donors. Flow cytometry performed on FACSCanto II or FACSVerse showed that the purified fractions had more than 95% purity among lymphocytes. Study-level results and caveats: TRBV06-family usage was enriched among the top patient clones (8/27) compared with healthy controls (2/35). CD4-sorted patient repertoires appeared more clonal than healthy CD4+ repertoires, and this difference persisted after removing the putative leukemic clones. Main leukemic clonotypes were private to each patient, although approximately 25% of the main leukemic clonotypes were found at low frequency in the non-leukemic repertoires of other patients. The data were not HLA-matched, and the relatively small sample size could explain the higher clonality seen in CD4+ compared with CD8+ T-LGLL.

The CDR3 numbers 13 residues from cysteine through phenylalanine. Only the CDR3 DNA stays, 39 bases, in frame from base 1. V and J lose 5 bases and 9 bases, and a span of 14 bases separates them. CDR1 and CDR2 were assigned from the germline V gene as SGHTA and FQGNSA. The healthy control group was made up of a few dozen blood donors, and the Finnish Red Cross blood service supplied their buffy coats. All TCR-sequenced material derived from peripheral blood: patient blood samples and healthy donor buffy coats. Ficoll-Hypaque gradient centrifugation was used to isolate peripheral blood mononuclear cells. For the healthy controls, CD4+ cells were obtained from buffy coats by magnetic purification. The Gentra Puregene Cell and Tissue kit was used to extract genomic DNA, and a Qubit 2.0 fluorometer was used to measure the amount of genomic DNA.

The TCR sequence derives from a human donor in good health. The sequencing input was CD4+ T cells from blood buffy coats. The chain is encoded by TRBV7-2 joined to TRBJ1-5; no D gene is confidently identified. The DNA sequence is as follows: TGTGCCAGCAGCCCGGACGGCCTCAGGCCCCAGCATTTT. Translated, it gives CASSPDGLRPQHF. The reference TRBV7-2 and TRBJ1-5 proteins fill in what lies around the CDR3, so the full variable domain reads GAGVSQSPSNKVTEKGKDVELRCDPISGHTALYWYRQSLGQGLEFLIYFQGNSAPDKSGLPSDRFSAERTGGSVSTLTIQRTQQEDSAVYLCASSPDGLRPQHFGDGTRLSIL.